These 12 T cell receptor beta chains originate from one sample sequenced in a study of blood T cell repertoires in COVID-19. Assay used: immunoSEQ multiplex PCR; TCRdb lists only in-frame clones, some missing. The sample includes roughly 220,000 clones, 80% to 90% of them seen just once. Sequencing was carried out using peripheral blood. The source of these receptors is a woman between 55 and 75 years old who had recovered from COVID-19.

J is TRBJ1-1 and V is TRBV7-2; the match to TRBD1 covers 7 bases. Trimming cost V 3 bases and J 3 bases; bases outside gene matches: 10. The CDR3 consists of 16 residues. Germline V CDR1 and CDR2: SGHTA, FQGNSA. CDR3 residues: CASSFSGGRGHTEAFF. The CDR3 DNA reads TGTGCCAGCAGCTTCTCAGGGGGAAGAGGGCACACTGAAGCTTTCTTT.

Of note for this clone: A read error may produce the germline difference seen at one junction end. The CDR3 nucleotides read TGTGCTAGCAGCTTGGGGACTAGCGAGGTCACAGATACGCAGTATTTT. Translating it yields CASSLGTSEVTDTQYF. The chain joins TRBV7-7 to TRBJ2-3, with 10 nucleotides matching TRBD2. The germline V gene has CDR1 SSHAT and CDR2 FNYEAQ (reference sequence). The CDR3 spans 16 residues.

This clone was detected only once. The chain recombines TRBV2 with TRBJ1-2, with 8 bases identical to TRBD1. The V and J ends lost 6 bases and 4 bases, in that order; junction bases with no gene match: 7. Looked up from germline, CDR1 is SNHLY and CDR2 is FYNNEI. The CDR3 is 14 amino acids. CDR3 sequence: CASSAQGAGYGYTF. The CDR3 DNA sequence: TGTGCCAGCAGCGCCCAGGGGGCGGGCTATGGCTACACCTTC.

The chain recombines TRBV9 with TRBJ2-5, with a possible D match to TRBD1 (5 bases). Per the germline V gene, CDR1 is SGDLS and CDR2 is YYNGEE. The CDR3 covers 14 residues. Trimming removed 0 bases from V and 1 base from J, with 7 bases in between. The CDR3 nucleotides are TGTGCCAGCAGCGTAGCAGGGCTCCAAGAGACCCAGTACTTC. This encodes CASSVAGLQETQYF.

This CDR3 is CAWALRGGSAYNEQFF. The CDR3 DNA reads as TGTGCCTGGGCCCTGCGGGGGGGATCCGCCTACAATGAGCAGTTCTTC. V is TRBV30 and J is TRBJ2-1; 9 nucleotides align to TRBD2. CDR3 size: 16 residues. The trim removed 5 bases at V and 2 bases at J, leaving 10 bases unmatched. The V gene's germline CDR1 is GTSNPN and CDR2 SVGIG (reference sequence).

Details on this clone: Other DNA sequences in the sample encode the same CDR3. CDR3 in amino acids: CASSYGQVNQPQHF. The CDR3 DNA sequence: TGTGCCAGCAGTTACGGACAGGTCAATCAGCCCCAGCATTTT. V usage is TRBV6-5 and J usage is TRBJ1-5, with 7 bases aligning to TRBD1. The J segment lost 3 bases and the V segment lost 2 bases, leaving 1 base of the junction unmatched. The CDR3 runs to 14 residues. CDR1 and CDR2 from the germline V gene are MNHEY and SVGAGI.

This sequence joins TRBV11-1 and TRBJ2-5, with D perhaps TRBD2 (5 bases). This CDR3 has 13 amino acids. The germline gives CDR1 SGHAT, CDR2 FQDESV (reference sequence). The V gene lost 5 bases and the J gene lost 2 bases, with 9 bases spanning the gap. CDR3 sequence (DNA): TGTGCCAGCAGCCAGAGGGCTCAAGAGACCCAGTACTTC. The encoded protein is CASSQRAQETQYF.

In this sample, this clone turned up many times. The chain couples TRBV15 to TRBJ1-2; D is undetermined. V dropped 3 bases and J dropped 7 bases, with 15 bases sitting between them. Per germline, CDR1 LNHNV and CDR2 YYDKDF (reference sequence). This CDR3 is 14 amino acids long. The CDR3 DNA is TGTGCCACCAGCAGCCGGACCACGGGAAGTGGCTACACCTTC. Translation: CATSSRTTGSGYTF.

CDR3 coding DNA: TGTGCCAGCAGCTACAGTCCGGGACTAGCGGGAGTTTCTCAAGAGACCCAGTACTTC. Translation: CASSYSPGLAGVSQETQYF. The chain combines TRBV13 with TRBJ2-5, with 14 nucleotides matching TRBD2. The germline CDR1 and CDR2 sequences are PRHDT and FYEKMQ (reference sequence). This CDR3 spans 19 amino acids. With 4 bases clipped from V and 2 bases from J, the junction kept 12 bases outside the gene matches.

The rearrangement joins TRBV19 to TRBJ1-5; 7 bases are a match to TRBD1. Germline loops: CDR1 LNHDA, CDR2 SQIVND (reference sequence). V lost 3 bases to trimming and J lost 3 bases; unmatched junction nucleotides: 8. There are 16 residues in the CDR3. CDR3 DNA sequence: TGTGCCAGTAGTATGAGGCAGGGGGTAGTCAATCAGCCCCAGCATTTT. It codes for CASSMRQGVVNQPQHF.

This chain joins TRBV6-2 or TRBV6-3 and TRBJ1-1; 8 bases are a match to TRBD1. CDR1 is MNHEY and CDR2 is SVGEGT in the germline V gene. There are 13 residues in the CDR3. V dropped 5 bases and J dropped 4; count of bases not matched to a gene: 3. This chain's CDR3 is CASSLQGATEAFF. The CDR3 nucleotides read TGTGCCAGCAGTCTCCAGGGGGCCACTGAAGCTTTCTTT.

The V gene is TRBV23-1, the J gene TRBJ2-5; possibly TRBD1 for D (5 bases). TRBV23-1 has ORF status, its function being uncertain. This CDR3 spans 15 amino acids. V lost 8 bases and J lost 2, with 18 bases in between. The CDR3 here is CASARLGPLQETQYF. CDR3 in DNA: TGCGCCAGCGCGAGGCTGGGGCCCTTGCAAGAGACCCAGTACTTC.